This T cell receptor (beta chain) was captured by sequencing in a study of beta chain features in type 1 diabetes. Study background: Examination spanned roughly 110 million sorted cells from all samples.

Trimming took off 0 bases at V and 3 bases at J, with 11 bases between the two ends. This CDR3 region has 15 residues. From germline, CDR1 is LGHNA and CDR2 YSLEER. Study outcomes and limitations: Significant though moderate, a shortening of TCRB CDR3s appeared in all four CD4+ subsets of Type 1 diabetes patients.

Every isolated RNA sample was fully reverse transcribed, so sequencing captured expressed TCRB transcripts. Some clones are missing from TCRdb's copy, which holds only in-frame ones; the method was immunoSEQ multiplex PCR. Of over 500,000 clones in the sample, about 16% were seen once. Concerning this clone itself: The antigen is unknown.

The clonotype was recovered from a man between 18 and 29 years old in good health. Sequenced sample: naive CD4+ T cells from blood. V is TRBV4-3 and J is TRBJ1-2; the D is unclear. CDR3 coding DNA: TGCGCCAGCAGCCAAGATGGCAGGAACTACTATGGCTACACCTTC. Translation gives CASSQDGRNYYGYTF.